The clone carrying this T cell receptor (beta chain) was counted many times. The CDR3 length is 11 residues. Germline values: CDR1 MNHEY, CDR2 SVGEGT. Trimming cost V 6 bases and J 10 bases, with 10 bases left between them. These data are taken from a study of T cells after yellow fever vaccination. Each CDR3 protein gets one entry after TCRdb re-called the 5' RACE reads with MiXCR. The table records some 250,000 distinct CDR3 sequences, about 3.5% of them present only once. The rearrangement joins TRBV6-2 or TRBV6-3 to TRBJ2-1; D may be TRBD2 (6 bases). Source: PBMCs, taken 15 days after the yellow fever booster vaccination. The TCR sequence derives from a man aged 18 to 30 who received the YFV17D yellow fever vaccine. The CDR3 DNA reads TGTGCCAGCAGATTAGCGGTGGAGCAGTTCTTC. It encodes CASRLAVEQFF.